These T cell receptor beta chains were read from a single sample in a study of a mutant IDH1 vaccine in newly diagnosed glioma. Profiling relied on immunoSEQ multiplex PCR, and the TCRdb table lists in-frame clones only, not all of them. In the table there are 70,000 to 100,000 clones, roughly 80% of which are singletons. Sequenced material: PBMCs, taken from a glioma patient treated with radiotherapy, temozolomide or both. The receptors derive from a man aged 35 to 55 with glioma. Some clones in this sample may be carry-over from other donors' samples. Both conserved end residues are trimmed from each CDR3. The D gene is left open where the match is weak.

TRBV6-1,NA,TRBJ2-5,ASTPGFRETQY
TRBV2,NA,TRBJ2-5,ASSELGGGETQY
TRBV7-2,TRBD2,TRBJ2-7,ASSWGTSGGASPEQY
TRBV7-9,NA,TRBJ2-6,ASSYRRAGANVLT
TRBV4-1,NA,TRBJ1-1,ASSTQTPVGGWTEAF
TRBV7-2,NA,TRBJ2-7,ASSLQVYEQY
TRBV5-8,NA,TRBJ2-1,ASSSYNEQF
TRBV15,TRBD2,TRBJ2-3,ATSRGAGGPQDTQY
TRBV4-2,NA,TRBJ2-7,ASSQTGLAGEQY
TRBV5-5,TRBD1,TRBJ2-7,ASSPGTGAYEQY
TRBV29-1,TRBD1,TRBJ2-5,SVRDRYQETQY
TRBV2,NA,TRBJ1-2,ASSSGLGYT
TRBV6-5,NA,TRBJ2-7,ASSLSPATTTYEQY
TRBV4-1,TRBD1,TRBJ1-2,ASSHLPGTASYGYT
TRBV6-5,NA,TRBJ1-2,ASSYDGYQRGYT
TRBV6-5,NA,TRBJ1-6,ASSPGRTNNSPLH
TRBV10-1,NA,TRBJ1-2,ASSENRQFGYT
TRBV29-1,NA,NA,SVSDRGEQY
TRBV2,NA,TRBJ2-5,ASKFGSGRGETQY
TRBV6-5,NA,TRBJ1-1,ASSYYSTGNTEAF
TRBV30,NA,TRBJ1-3,AWSVLRDTIY
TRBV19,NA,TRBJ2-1,ASNGPRGGYNEQF
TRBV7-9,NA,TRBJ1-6,ASSSQGPNSPLH
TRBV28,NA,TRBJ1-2,ASGNYGYT
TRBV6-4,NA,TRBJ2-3,ASSALGGAGDTQY
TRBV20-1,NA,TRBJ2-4,SAPTETIQY
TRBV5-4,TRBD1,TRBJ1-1,ASSPVGTGNTEAF
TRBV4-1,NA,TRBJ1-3,ASSQEIRRSGNTIY
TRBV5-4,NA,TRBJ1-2,ASSLANREGMRYGYT
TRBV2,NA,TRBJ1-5,ASSDQQRLNQPQH
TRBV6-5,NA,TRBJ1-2,ASSYSEGIYGYT
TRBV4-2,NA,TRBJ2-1,ASSQGTGPYNEQF
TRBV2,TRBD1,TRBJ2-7,ASSPFGTGPSEQY
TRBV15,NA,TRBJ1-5,ATSPTVTNPGTPDQPQH
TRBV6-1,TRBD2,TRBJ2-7,AHDELAGGSDEQY
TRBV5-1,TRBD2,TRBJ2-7,ASSPPRGGDEQY
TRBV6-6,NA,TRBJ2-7,ASREGGTYEQY
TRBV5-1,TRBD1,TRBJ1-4,ASSPGQGEAEELF
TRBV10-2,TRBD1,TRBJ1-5,ATWDRGRNQPQH
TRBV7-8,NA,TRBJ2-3,ASSSPGPETDTQY
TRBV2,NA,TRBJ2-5,ASRGDSQSETQY
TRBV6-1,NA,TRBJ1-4,ASSFQGTNEKLF
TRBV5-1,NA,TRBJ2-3,ASSLVAPGYTQY